This T cell receptor (beta chain) originates from a study of blood T cell repertoires in COVID-19. As for the study in general: COVID-19 samples collected from the United States, Italy and Spain covered acute and convalescent phases. T cells, B-cell-depleted T cells, or PBMCs provided the cDNA or gDNA that served as material.

The CDR3 has 14 amino acids. Trimming removed 4 bases at V and 7 bases at J, with 16 bases between. Per the germline V gene, CDR1 is LNHDA and CDR2 is SQIVND (reference sequence). Source study methods: Estimates of nucleated cell counts were drawn from the amplification of reference gene primers. Sequenced by immunoSEQ multiplex PCR; TCRdb stores in-frame clones only, minus some. The DNA was the basis for D and trimming; V, J and clone size are from that table. Of roughly 140,000 clones listed, approximately 84% are singletons. This clonotype was sampled from a man between 65 and 79 years old with acute or convalescent COVID-19. The specimen sequenced was peripheral blood. The chain uses TRBV19 and TRBJ2-5, with D tentatively TRBD2 (6 bases). CDR3 in amino acids: CASSTRDSTGTQYF. The CDR3, as DNA: TGTGCCAGTAGTACCCGGGACTCCACCGGGACCCAGTACTTC.